This TCR beta chain was obtained from a study of control samples from healthy donors and cancer patients. This clone was picked up one time. This table comes from immunoSEQ multiplex PCR, and its TCRdb copy is limited to in-frame clones, with some not included. Of about 45,000 clones listed, 85% to 95% are singletons. This CDR3 region has 13 residues. V gave up 4 bases and J gave up 0 bases, with 9 bases separating them. Looked up from germline, CDR1 is SQVTM and CDR2 is ANQGSEA. Sequenced input: PBMCs. This clonotype originated in a woman in her thirties or forties with head and neck cancer. The genes are TRBV29-1 and TRBJ1-2; D unclear. The CDR3 is CSVGQTPNYGYTF. The CDR3 DNA is TGCAGCGTTGGGCAGACACCTAACTATGGCTACACCTTC.